A selection of T cell receptor beta chains follows, all from one sample in a study. TCRdb reprocessed the 5' RACE reads via MiXCR and lists one record per CDR3 protein. The sample gives under 65,000 distinct CDR3 sequences, 20% to 25% of which show up once; about 2.9% is in the top ten. The sample comprised tumor-infiltrating Tregs sorted from the breast tumor. The receptors were gathered from a female donor with breast cancer. The CDR3 runs from the conserved cysteine through the conserved F or W. The D gene is left open where the match is weak. Expanded clones get a size class; other rows say once, few or many, or leave the size out.

d_call clone_size cdr3_length j_call v_call cdr3_nt cdr3_aa
TRBD1 many 12 TRBJ1-1 TRBV6-6 TGTGCCAGCAGTCCGGGACAGGGTGGAGCTTTCTTT CASSPGQGGAFF
- many 14 TRBJ2-2 TRBV7-3 TGTGCCAGCAGCTTAAGCTCCCTGAACGGGGAGCTGTTTTTT CASSLSSLNGELFF
TRBD1 - 15 TRBJ2-7 TRBV11-2 TGTGCCAGCAGCTGGGGACAGGGGTCATCCTACGAGCAGTACTTC CASSWGQGSSYEQYF
- - 18 TRBJ2-2 TRBV7-8 TGTGCCATCAGCCCACACCGGAGGGGTACTCAAAGGACCGGGGAGCTGTTTTTT CAISPHRRGTQRTGELFF
- many 13 TRBJ1-1 TRBV5-1 TGCGCCAGCAGCATTCGGTGGGACACTGAAGCTTTCTTT CASSIRWDTEAFF
- many 13 TRBJ1-1 TRBV11-3 TGTGCCAGCAGCTTAGGAAAGAACACTGAAGCTTTCTTT CASSLGKNTEAFF
- - 16 TRBJ1-5 TRBV7-9 TGTGCCAGCAGCCCTGCTAGGGGGGGAAGCAATCAGCCCCAGCATTTT CASSPARGGSNQPQHF
- many 13 TRBJ2-5 TRBV5-1 TGCGCCAGCAGCCGGGACTACCAAGAGACCCAGTACTTC CASSRDYQETQYF
- - 14 TRBJ1-1 TRBV29-1 TGCAGCGGCCTAGGATTACAGATGAACTCTGAAGCTCTCTTT CSGLGLQMNSEALF
TRBD1 few 14 TRBJ1-4 TRBV19 TGTGCCAGTGTAAAAGGGGGCTTTAATGAAAAACTGTTTTTT CASVKGGFNEKLFF
- many 14 TRBJ2-7 TRBV5-1 TGCGCCAGCAGCTTGACATGGGACAATCGGGAGCAGTACTTC CASSLTWDNREQYF
- few 12 TRBJ2-1 TRBV27 TGTGCCAGCAGTGCGTCCCGGATCGGGCAGTTCTTC CASSASRIGQFF
- few 18 TRBJ2-1 TRBV4-3 TGCGCCAGCAGCCAAGATCCACCTTGGGAAGGGGCAGACAATGAGCAGTTCTTC CASSQDPPWEGADNEQFF
TRBD1 few 15 TRBJ1-1 TRBV5-1 TGCGCCAGCAGCCCTGGACAGGGATGGAGCACTGAAGCTTTCTTT CASSPGQGWSTEAFF
- few 13 TRBJ1-2 TRBV29-1 TGCAGCGTTGAAGTCACAGCCTCGAATGGCTACACCTTC CSVEVTASNGYTF
- few 11 TRBJ2-1 TRBV20-1 TGCAGTGCAGGTAACTACAATGAGCAGTTCTTC CSAGNYNEQFF
- few 16 TRBJ2-2 TRBV18 TGTGCCAGCTCACCCTCGGGACTCTCGAACACCGGGGAGCTGTTTTTT CASSPSGLSNTGELFF
TRBD2 - 14 TRBJ2-1 TRBV3-1 TGTGCCAGCAGCCAAGAAAGGGCGGGAGTCAGGAAGTTCTTC CASSQERAGVRKFF
- few 19 TRBJ1-2 TRBV6-6 TGTGCCAGCAGTTACTCGCTCTCCCGGGACGGAACCTCTAACTATGGCTACACCTTC CASSYSLSRDGTSNYGYTF
- - 13 TRBJ2-4 TRBV7-2 TGTGCCAGCAGCTTAGAAAGCGCGGGCATTCAGTACTTC CASSLESAGIQYF
- few 16 TRBJ1-2 TRBV5-4 TGTGCCAGCAGCCCCCGAGGAGGGAGCCTTAACTATGGCTACACCTTC CASSPRGGSLNYGYTF
- - 15 TRBJ2-7 TRBV7-9 TGTGCCAGCAGCTTAGTCTCGAGGGGGTTCTACGAGCAGTACTTC CASSLVSRGFYEQYF
TRBD1 - 14 TRBJ1-1 TRBV7-8 TGTGCCAGCAGCGTAGGGACAGGTTCCACTGAAGCTTTCTTT CASSVGTGSTEAFF
- few 15 TRBJ2-3 TRBV4-2 TGTGCCAGCAGCCAAGATCGGCGGATCACAGATACGCAGTATTTT CASSQDRRITDTQYF
TRBD1 - 15 TRBJ2-1 TRBV12-3/TRBV12-4 TGTGCCAGCAGTTTAGGCCAGGGGGCCTACAATGAGCAGTTCTTC CASSLGQGAYNEQFF
- - 15 TRBJ2-2 TRBV5-6 TGTGCCAGCATGGTCCGGGGGCGAATCACCGGGGAGCTGTTTTTT CASMVRGRITGELFF
- - 13 TRBJ2-5 TRBV20-1 TGCAGTGCTCTCCAGGGCCCCCAAGAGACCCAGTACTTC CSALQGPQETQYF
- many 12 TRBJ2-3 TRBV20-1 TGCAGTGCCCCAGGGTTCACAGATACGCAGTATTTT CSAPGFTDTQYF
TRBD1 many 13 TRBJ1-1 TRBV27 TGTGCCAGCAGTTTAAACAGGGGCACTGAAGCTTTCTTT CASSLNRGTEAFF
- medium-sized 14 TRBJ2-1 TRBV7-7 TGTGCCAGCAGCGCCACCGGGACCACCAGTGAGCAGTTCTTC CASSATGTTSEQFF
- few 13 TRBJ2-7 TRBV9 TGTGCCAGCAGTTCCGGGCTGCGCTACGAGCAGTACTTC CASSSGLRYEQYF
TRBD1 once 15 TRBJ2-7 TRBV28 TGTGCCAGCAGTTTATCCGGGACAGGGTCTGTCGAGCAGTACTTC CASSLSGTGSVEQYF
- - 13 TRBJ2-2 TRBV6-2/TRBV6-3 TGTGCCAGCAAGGGCGGAGACACCGGGGAGCTGTTTTTT CASKGGDTGELFF
TRBD1 many 14 TRBJ1-1 TRBV5-4 TGTGCCAGCAGCTCGAAACAGGGGTTCACTGAAGCTTTCTTT CASSSKQGFTEAFF
- once 13 TRBJ2-7 TRBV7-9 TGTGCCAGCAGCCGGGACGGCTCCTACGAGCAGTACTTC CASSRDGSYEQYF